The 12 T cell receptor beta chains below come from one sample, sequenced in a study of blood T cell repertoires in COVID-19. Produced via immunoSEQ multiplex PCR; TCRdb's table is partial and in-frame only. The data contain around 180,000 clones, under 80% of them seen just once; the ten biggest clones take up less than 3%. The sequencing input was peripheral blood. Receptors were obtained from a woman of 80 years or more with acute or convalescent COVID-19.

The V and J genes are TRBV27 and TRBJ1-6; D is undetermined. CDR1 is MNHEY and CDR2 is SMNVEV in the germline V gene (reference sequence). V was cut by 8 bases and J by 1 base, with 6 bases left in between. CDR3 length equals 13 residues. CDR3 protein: CASRSSYNSPLHF. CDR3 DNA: TGTGCCAGCCGTTCTTCCTATAATTCACCCCTCCACTTT.

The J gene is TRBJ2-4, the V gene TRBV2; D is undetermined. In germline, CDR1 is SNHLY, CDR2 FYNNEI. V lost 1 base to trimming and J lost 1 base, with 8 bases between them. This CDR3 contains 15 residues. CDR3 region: CASSEDIRAKNIQYF. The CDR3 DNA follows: TGTGCCAGCAGTGAAGACATCAGGGCCAAAAACATTCAGTACTTC.

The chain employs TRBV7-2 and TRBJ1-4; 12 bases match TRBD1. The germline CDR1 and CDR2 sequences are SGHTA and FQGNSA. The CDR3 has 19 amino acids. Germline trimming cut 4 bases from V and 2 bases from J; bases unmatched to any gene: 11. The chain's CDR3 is CASSSLPLGQGATNEKLFF. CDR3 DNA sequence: TGTGCCAGCAGCTCCTTACCCTTGGGACAGGGGGCCACTAATGAAAAACTGTTTTTT.

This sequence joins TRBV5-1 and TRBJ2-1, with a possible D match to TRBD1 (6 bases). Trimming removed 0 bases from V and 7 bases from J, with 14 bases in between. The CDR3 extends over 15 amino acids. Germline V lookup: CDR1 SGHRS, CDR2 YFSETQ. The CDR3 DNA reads TGCGCCAGCAGCTTGGTTGGGGGCCAGTGGAATGAGCAGTTCTTC. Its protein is CASSLVGGQWNEQFF.

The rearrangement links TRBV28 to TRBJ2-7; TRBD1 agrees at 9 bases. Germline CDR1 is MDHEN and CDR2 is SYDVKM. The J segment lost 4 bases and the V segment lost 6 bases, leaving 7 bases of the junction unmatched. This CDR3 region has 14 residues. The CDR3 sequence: CASRYGGQGYEQYF. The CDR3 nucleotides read TGTGCCAGCAGGTATGGGGGACAGGGATACGAGCAGTACTTC.

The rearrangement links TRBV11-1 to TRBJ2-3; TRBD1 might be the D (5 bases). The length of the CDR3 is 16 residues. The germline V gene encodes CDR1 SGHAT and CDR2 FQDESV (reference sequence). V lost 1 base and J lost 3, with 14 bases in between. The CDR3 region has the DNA TGTGCCAGCAGCTTAGGGGGAAGGGGTTATACAGATACGCAGTATTTT. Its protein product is CASSLGGRGYTDTQYF.

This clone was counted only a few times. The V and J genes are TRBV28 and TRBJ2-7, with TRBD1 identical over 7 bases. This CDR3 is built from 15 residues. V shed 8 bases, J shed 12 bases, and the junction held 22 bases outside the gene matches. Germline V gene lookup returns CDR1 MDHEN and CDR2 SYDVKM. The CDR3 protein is CASQTISGTATVLYF. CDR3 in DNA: TGTGCCAGCCAAACCATTTCCGGGACAGCTACCGTACTGTACTTC.

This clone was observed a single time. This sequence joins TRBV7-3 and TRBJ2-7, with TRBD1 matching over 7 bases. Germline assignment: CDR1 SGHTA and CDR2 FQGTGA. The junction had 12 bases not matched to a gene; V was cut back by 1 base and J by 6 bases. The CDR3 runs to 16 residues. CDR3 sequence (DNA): TGTGCCAGCAGCTTAAGTCCGGGACAGATTACGGGCGAGCAGTACTTC. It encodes CASSLSPGQITGEQYF.

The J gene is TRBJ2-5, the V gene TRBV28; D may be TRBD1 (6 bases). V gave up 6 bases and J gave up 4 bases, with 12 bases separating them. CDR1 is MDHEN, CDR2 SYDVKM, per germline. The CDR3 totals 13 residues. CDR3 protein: CASSRQVPETQYF. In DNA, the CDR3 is TGTGCCAGCAGCAGACAGGTCCCAGAGACCCAGTACTTC. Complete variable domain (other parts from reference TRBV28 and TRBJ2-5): DVKVTQSSRYLVKRTGEKVFLECVQDMDHENMFWYRQDPGLGLRLIYFSYDVKMKEKGDIPEGYSVSREKKERFSLILESASTNQTSMYLCASSRQVPETQYFGPGTRLLVL.

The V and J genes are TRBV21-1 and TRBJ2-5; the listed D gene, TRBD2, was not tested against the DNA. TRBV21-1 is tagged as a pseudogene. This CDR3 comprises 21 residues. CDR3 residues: CASSKTRARNTSGTAQETQYF. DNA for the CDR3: TGTGCCAGCAGCAAGACTAGGGCGCGGAACACTAGCGGGACCGCCCAAGAGACCCAGTACTTC.

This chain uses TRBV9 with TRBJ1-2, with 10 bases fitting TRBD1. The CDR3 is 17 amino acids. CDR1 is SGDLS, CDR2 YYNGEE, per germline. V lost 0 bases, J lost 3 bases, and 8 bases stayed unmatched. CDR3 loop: CASSVDHIGTGDYGYTF. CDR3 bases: TGTGCCAGCAGCGTAGATCATATAGGGACAGGGGACTATGGCTACACCTTC. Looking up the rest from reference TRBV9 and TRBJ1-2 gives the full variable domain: DSGVTQTPKHLITATGQRVTLRCSPRSGDLSVYWYQQSLDQGLQFLIQYYNGEERAKGNILERFSAQQFPDLHSELNLSSLELGDSALYFCASSVDHIGTGDYGYTFGSGTRLTVV.

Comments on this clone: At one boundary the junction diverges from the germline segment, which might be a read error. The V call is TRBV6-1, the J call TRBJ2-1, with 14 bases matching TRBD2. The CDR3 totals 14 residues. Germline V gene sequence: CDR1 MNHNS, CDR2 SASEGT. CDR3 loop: CASSESGLAGVMVF. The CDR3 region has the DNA TGTGCCAGCAGTGAATCGGGACTAGCGGGAGTCATGGTCTTC.